A selection of T cell receptor beta chains follows, all from one sample in a study of technical replicates of blood from a handful of donors. Profiling relied on immunoSEQ multiplex PCR, and the TCRdb table lists in-frame clones only, not all of them. The sample comprises fewer than 95,000 clones, around 94% of which are singletons, and about 0.23% rests with the top ten. Sequenced material: T cells isolated from PBMCs. Receptors originate from a human donor in good health. The conserved cysteine and the conserved F or W are not part of the CDR3 here. The D gene is left open where the match is weak.

cdr3_aa v_call d_call j_call
ASRKGLGTITDTQY TRBV7-9 TRBD2 TRBJ2-3
SVGPDFGYT TRBV29-1 . TRBJ1-2
SVVGGQGHQPQH TRBV29-1 . TRBJ1-5
ASRAESYEQY TRBV2 . TRBJ2-7
ASSFRDRTTDTQY TRBV11-3 TRBD1 TRBJ2-3
ASSLKSGVTGELF TRBV7-9 . TRBJ2-2
AISERIYGYT TRBV6-1 . TRBJ1-2
AWTSGGLRGNTEAF TRBV30 . TRBJ1-1
ASNGAGIGNQPQH TRBV19 . TRBJ1-5
ASSRQNHEQY TRBV28 . TRBJ2-7
ASSAQGGLAGGAKNIQY TRBV14 TRBD2 TRBJ2-4
ASSLGPSSQRSLNIQY TRBV11-2 . TRBJ2-4
APYALQGITGELF TRBV5-8 . TRBJ2-2
ASSLFAQNTEAF TRBV7-3 . TRBJ1-1
ASSLFAGRAEETQY TRBV27 . TRBJ2-5
ASSDFSGVILKTQY TRBV6-1 . TRBJ2-5
ASSPSGGLAQETQY TRBV11-1 TRBD1 TRBJ2-5
ASSARQGLTDTQY TRBV7-6 TRBD1 TRBJ2-3
ASSEGGRLGYNEQF TRBV6-1 . TRBJ2-1
ASSGDRDQETQY TRBV9 . TRBJ2-5
ASSETGANEKLF TRBV2 TRBD1 TRBJ1-4
AIRSGANVLT TRBV10-3 . TRBJ2-6
ASMGARTEAF TRBV2 . TRBJ1-1
ASSFEREINEQF TRBV13 TRBD2 TRBJ2-1
ASSLGTGYLGYT TRBV27 TRBD1 TRBJ1-2
ASSPGQGRFGYT TRBV7-2 TRBD1 TRBJ1-2
ASSLQTAGTGGHTIY TRBV7-9 TRBD1 TRBJ1-3
ASSLIQSNEKLF TRBV13 . TRBJ1-4
ASSPLAGGSADTQY TRBV28 TRBD2 TRBJ2-3
ASSQGTSGGYNEQF TRBV4-1 TRBD2 TRBJ2-1
AISDKAGGSYEQY TRBV10-3 TRBD1 TRBJ2-7
ASSETGGYGYT TRBV5-1 TRBD1 TRBJ1-2
ASSQRSGQETQY TRBV7-7 . TRBJ2-5
ASSGGTRYEQY TRBV10-1 . TRBJ2-7
ASSTLQAVLLNEQF TRBV11-2 . TRBJ2-1
ASSQDRVGGGFEQF TRBV4-1 . TRBJ2-1
ASSLSTSNEQF TRBV7-3 . TRBJ2-1
ASPKLRERGSYNEQF TRBV2 . TRBJ2-1
ASSVRTVGGEKLF TRBV7-9 . TRBJ1-4
ASSPPGWTSTDTQY TRBV18 . TRBJ2-3
AWRRGSNTGELF TRBV30 . TRBJ2-2
ASTLGGVYQETQY TRBV5-4 . TRBJ2-5
ASSILGGAQNEKLF TRBV19 . TRBJ1-4
SVLGQGQF TRBV29-1 TRBD1 TRBJ2-1
ASSLDSSFYGYT TRBV11-2 . TRBJ1-2
ASQRGLAGGNEQF TRBV7-8 TRBD2 TRBJ2-1
ASSSPGADNEKLF TRBV2 . TRBJ1-4
ASSYWSRQGGNTIY TRBV6-5 TRBD1 TRBJ1-3
ASRADSGEQY TRBV10-1 . TRBJ2-7
ASSQDGVGQETQY TRBV4-1 . TRBJ2-5
ASSSDPGLTYEQY TRBV28 . TRBJ2-7
ASSPLTSGGARETQY TRBV18 TRBD2 TRBJ2-5
ASFGASYEQF TRBV5-6 . TRBJ2-1
ASSLLSRPNTGELF TRBV5-6 . TRBJ2-2
ASNRRGQETQY TRBV27 . TRBJ2-5
ASSPPRQGLQETQY TRBV11-2 TRBD1 TRBJ2-5
ASSSAQGSGANVLT TRBV6-6 . TRBJ2-6
ASSPLGGSWDSSDTEAF TRBV28 TRBD1 TRBJ1-1
ASSLVVEYTDTQY TRBV11-2 . TRBJ2-3
ASSPVTGDMEAF TRBV18 TRBD1 TRBJ1-1